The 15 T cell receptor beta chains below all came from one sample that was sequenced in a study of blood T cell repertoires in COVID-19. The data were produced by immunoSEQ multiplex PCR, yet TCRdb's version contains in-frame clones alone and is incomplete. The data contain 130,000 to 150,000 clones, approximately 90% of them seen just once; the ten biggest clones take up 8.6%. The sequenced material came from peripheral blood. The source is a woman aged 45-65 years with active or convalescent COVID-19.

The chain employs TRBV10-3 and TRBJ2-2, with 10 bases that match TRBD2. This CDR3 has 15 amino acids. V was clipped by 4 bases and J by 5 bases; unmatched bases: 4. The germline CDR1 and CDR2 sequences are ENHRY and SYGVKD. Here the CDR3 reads CAISATSGVTGELFF. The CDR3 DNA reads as TGTGCCATCAGTGCCACTAGCGGGGTTACCGGGGAGCTGTTTTTT.

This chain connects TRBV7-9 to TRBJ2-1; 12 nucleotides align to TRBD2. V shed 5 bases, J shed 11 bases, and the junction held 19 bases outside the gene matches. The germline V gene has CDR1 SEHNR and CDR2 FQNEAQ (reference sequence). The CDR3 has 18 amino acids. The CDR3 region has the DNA TGTGCCAGCAGCAAGGGACTAGCGGGTTCACCCTCACCGCGCCAGCAGTTCTTC. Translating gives CASSKGLAGSPSPRQQFF. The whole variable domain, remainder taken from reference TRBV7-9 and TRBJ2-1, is DTGVSQNPRHKITKRGQNVTFRCDPISEHNRLYWYRQTLGQGPEFLTYFQNEAQLEKSRLLSDRFSAERPKGSFSTLEIQRTEQGDSAMYLCASSKGLAGSPSPRQQFFGPGTRLTVL.

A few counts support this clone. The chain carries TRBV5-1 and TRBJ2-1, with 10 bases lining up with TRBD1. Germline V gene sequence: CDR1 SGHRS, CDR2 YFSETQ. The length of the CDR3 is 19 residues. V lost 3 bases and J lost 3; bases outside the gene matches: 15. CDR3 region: CASSSSNFGTGDHYNEQFF. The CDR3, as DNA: TGCGCCAGCAGCTCTAGTAACTTCGGGACAGGGGACCACTACAATGAGCAGTTCTTC.

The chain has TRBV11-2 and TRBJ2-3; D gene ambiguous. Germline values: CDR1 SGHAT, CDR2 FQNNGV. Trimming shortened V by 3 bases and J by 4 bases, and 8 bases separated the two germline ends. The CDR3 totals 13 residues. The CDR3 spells CASSLNTADTQYF. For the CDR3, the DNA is TGTGCCAGCAGCTTGAATACAGCAGATACGCAGTATTTT.

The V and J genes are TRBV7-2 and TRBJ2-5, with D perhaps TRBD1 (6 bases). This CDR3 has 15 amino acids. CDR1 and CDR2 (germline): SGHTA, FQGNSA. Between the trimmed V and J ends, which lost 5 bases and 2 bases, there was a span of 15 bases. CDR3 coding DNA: TGTGCCAGCAGCCTAACAGGGCGCGGACAAGAGACCCAGTACTTC. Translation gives CASSLTGRGQETQYF.

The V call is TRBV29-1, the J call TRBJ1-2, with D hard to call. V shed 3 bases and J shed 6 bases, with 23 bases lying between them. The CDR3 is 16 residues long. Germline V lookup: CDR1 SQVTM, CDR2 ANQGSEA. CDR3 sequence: CSVDRDTQGSSDGYTF. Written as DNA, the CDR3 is TGCAGCGTTGATCGAGACACCCAAGGTTCATCGGATGGCTACACCTTC.

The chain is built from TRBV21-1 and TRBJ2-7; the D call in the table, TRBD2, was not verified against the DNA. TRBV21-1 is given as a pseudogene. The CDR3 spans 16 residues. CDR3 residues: CASSKVEVAGRGEQYF. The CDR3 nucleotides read TGTGCCAGCAGCAAAGTAGAGGTAGCAGGCCGGGGCGAGCAGTACTTC.

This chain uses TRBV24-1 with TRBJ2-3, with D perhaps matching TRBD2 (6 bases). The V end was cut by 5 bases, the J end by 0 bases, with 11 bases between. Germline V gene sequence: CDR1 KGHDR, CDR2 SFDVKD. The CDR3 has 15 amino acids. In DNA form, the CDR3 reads TGTGCCACCAGTGCGGCGGGGACTAGCACAGATACGCAGTATTTT. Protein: CATSAAGTSTDTQYF.

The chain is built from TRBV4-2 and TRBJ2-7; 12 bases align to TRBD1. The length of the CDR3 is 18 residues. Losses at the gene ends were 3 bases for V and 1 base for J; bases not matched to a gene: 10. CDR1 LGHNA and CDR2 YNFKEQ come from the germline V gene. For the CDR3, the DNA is TGTGCCAGCAGCCATCTTCCGGGACAGGGGGCTGGATCCTACGAGCAGTACTTC. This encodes CASSHLPGQGAGSYEQYF.

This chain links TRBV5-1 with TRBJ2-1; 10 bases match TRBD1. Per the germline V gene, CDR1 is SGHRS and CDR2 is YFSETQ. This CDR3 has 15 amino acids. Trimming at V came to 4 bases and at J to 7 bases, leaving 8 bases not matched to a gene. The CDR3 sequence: CASSPDRGLENEQFF. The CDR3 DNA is TGCGCCAGCAGCCCTGACAGGGGGCTTGAGAATGAGCAGTTCTTC.

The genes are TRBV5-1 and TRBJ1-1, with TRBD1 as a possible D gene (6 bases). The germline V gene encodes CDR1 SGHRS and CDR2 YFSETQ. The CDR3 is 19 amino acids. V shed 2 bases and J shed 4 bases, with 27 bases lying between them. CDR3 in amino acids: CASSFSPRQGPWDGTEAFF. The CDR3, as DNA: TGCGCCAGCAGCTTCTCCCCCAGGCAGGGGCCTTGGGATGGCACTGAAGCTTTCTTT.

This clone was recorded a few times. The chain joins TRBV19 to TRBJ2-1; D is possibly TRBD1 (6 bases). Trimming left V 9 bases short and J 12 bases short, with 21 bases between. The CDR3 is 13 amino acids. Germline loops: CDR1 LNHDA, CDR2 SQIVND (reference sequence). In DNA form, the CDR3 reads TGTGCCAGCGGACCCGGGACATTAGTCCCGCAGTTCTTC. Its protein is CASGPGTLVPQFF.

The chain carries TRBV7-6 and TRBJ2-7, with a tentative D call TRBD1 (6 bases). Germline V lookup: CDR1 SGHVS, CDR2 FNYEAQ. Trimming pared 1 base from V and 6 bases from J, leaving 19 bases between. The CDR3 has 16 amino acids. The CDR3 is CASSLVGSGVETEQYF. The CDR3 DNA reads TGTGCCAGCAGCTTAGTGGGTTCAGGGGTCGAAACCGAGCAGTACTTC. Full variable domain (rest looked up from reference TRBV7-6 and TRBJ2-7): GAGVSQSPRYKVTKRGQDVALRCDPISGHVSLYWYRQALGQGPEFLTYFNYEAQQDKSGLPNDRFSAERPEGSISTLTIQRTEQRDSAMYRCASSLVGSGVETEQYFGPGTRLTVT.

CDR3 sequence: CASSQDRTRGVDEQFF. DNA of the CDR3: TGTGCCAGCAGCCAAGATAGGACCCGCGGGGTTGATGAGCAGTTCTTC. The rearrangement links TRBV4-2 to TRBJ2-1; D may be TRBD2 (6 bases). Trimming left V 0 bases short and J 8 bases short, with 17 bases between. CDR3 length equals 16 residues. Looked up from germline, CDR1 is LGHNA and CDR2 is YNFKEQ.

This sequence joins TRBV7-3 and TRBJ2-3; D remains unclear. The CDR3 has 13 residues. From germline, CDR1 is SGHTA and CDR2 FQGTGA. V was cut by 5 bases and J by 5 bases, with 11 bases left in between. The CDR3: CASSPGHRDTQYF. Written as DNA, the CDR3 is TGTGCCAGCAGCCCGGGTCATAGAGATACGCAGTATTTT.